Presented here are 26 T cell receptor beta chains from one specimen sequenced in a study of shared clonotypes between healthy human individuals. The data were produced by immunoSEQ multiplex PCR, yet TCRdb's version contains in-frame clones alone and is incomplete. The sample includes a few hundred thousand clones, around 87% of them seen just once. The specimen was memory CD8+ T cells sorted from blood. As for subset: CD45RO+ cells pooled with CCR7-negative TemRA cells. The receptor set was obtained from a man younger than 30 in good health.

This clone came up a few times. The J gene is TRBJ2-7, the V gene TRBV11-2, with 10 bases fitting TRBD2. Trimming took 7 bases from V and 7 from J; bases not matched to a gene: 13. This CDR3 contains 15 residues. Germline values: CDR1 SGHAT, CDR2 FQNNGV. The CDR3 sequence is CASTPWASGGGEQYF. The CDR3 DNA reads as TGTGCCAGCACCCCGTGGGCTAGCGGGGGCGGGGAGCAGTACTTC.

The chain carries TRBV6-1 and TRBJ2-3; D is tentatively TRBD1 or TRBD2 (6 bases each). V was clipped by 3 bases and J by 4 bases, with 17 bases between them. This CDR3 has 16 amino acids. Germline loops: CDR1 MNHNS, CDR2 SASEGT. The CDR3 is CASSDIEGGEADTQYF. Written as DNA, the CDR3 is TGTGCCAGCAGTGATATTGAGGGGGGCGAGGCAGATACGCAGTATTTT.

Remarks on this clone: In the same sample, other DNA sequences code for this CDR3. This chain joins TRBV27 and TRBJ2-3, with no clear D. This CDR3 region has 14 residues. The germline V gene encodes CDR1 MNHEY and CDR2 SMNVEV (reference sequence). The germline V and J ends were trimmed by 2 bases and 0 bases, with 6 bases remaining between them. The CDR3 bases are TGTGCCAGCAGTTTACGACCAAGCACAGATACGCAGTATTTT. This sequence encodes CASSLRPSTDTQYF.

J is TRBJ2-1 and V is TRBV2, with TRBD2 matching 14 bases. J lost 4 bases, V lost 3 bases, and 11 bases had no gene match. Germline lookup yields CDR1 SNHLY and CDR2 FYNNEI. This CDR3 spans 19 amino acids. CDR3 in amino acids: CASSEMGLAGVEVYNEQFF. As DNA, the CDR3 is TGTGCCAGCAGTGAGATGGGACTAGCGGGAGTAGAGGTATACAATGAGCAGTTCTTC. Complete variable domain (other parts from reference TRBV2 and TRBJ2-1): EPEVTQTPSHQVTQMGQEVILRCVPISNHLYFYWYRQILGQKVEFLVSFYNNEISEKSEIFDDQFSVERPDGSNFTLKIRSTKLEDSAMYFCASSEMGLAGVEVYNEQFFGPGTRLTVL.

The chain carries TRBV6-5 and TRBJ2-2; D perhaps matches TRBD1 (6 bases). This CDR3 region has 15 residues. Germline V gene sequence: CDR1 MNHEY, CDR2 SVGAGI. Trimming took off 1 base at V and 1 base at J, with 7 bases between the two ends. CDR3 sequence reads: CASSYLQGNTGELFF. The CDR3 nucleotides are TGTGCCAGCAGTTACTTACAGGGGAACACCGGGGAGCTGTTTTTT.

CDR3 DNA: TGTGCCAGCAGACTCGGGTTTTATGGTGAGACCCAGTACTTC. Its translation: CASRLGFYGETQYF. This sequence joins TRBV6-6 and TRBJ2-5; D ambiguous. The germline V gene encodes CDR1 MNHNY and CDR2 SVGAGI (reference sequence). The CDR3 has 14 residues. Trimming removed 6 bases at V and 5 bases at J, with 16 bases between.

J is TRBJ1-2 and V is TRBV4-1; D is perhaps TRBD1 (5 bases). The CDR3 sequence is 14 residues long. Germline loops: CDR1 MGHRA, CDR2 YSYEKL. The V gene lost 3 bases and the J gene lost 0 bases, with 8 bases spanning the gap. This chain's CDR3 is CASSHDRANYGYTF. The DNA for the CDR3 is TGCGCCAGCAGCCATGACAGAGCTAACTATGGCTACACCTTC.

V gene TRBV4-1 combines with J gene TRBJ2-3, with 7 bases aligning to TRBD2. From germline, CDR1 is MGHRA and CDR2 YSYEKL. The CDR3 sequence is 15 residues long. V dropped 2 bases and J dropped 2; count of bases not matched to a gene: 4. CDR3 DNA sequence: TGCGCCAGCAGCCAACTACTAGCGCCCACAGATACGCAGTATTTT. Protein: CASSQLLAPTDTQYF.

This chain joins TRBV4-1 and TRBJ2-1; 10 bases agree with TRBD2. The CDR3 covers 15 residues. Germline CDR1 MGHRA, CDR2 YSYEKL. The J segment lost 8 bases and the V segment lost 1 base, leaving 5 bases of the junction unmatched. Here the CDR3 reads CASSQASGSLDEQFF. The DNA of the CDR3 is TGCGCCAGCAGCCAAGCTAGCGGGAGTCTGGATGAGCAGTTCTTC.

V is TRBV4-1 and J is TRBJ1-6, with D possibly matching TRBD1 (6 bases). Per the germline V gene, CDR1 is MGHRA and CDR2 is YSYEKL. This CDR3 has 18 residues. V was trimmed by 0 bases and J by 3 bases, leaving 15 bases between them. CDR3 bases: TGCGCCAGCAGCCAAGAAGGGGGTACGGGCTTCTATAATTCACCCCTCCACTTT. It yields the protein CASSQEGGTGFYNSPLHF.

The V and J genes are TRBV29-1 and TRBJ2-7; 9 bases fit TRBD2. J was trimmed by 3 bases and V by 3 bases; bases with no gene match: 9. The CDR3 has 15 amino acids. Germline CDR1 is SQVTM and CDR2 is ANQGSEA. CDR3 loop: CSVEGREGPDYEQYF. The CDR3 nucleotides are TGCAGCGTTGAGGGGCGGGAGGGCCCAGACTACGAGCAGTACTTC.

The chain links TRBV10-2 to TRBJ2-5; TRBD2 matches at 10 bases. Germline-derived CDR1 and CDR2 are WSHSY and SAAADI. The CDR3 totals 14 residues. V was clipped by 4 bases and J by 2 bases; unmatched bases: 1. The CDR3 nucleotides read TGCGCCAGCAGTGCTAGCGGGGGACAAGAGACCCAGTACTTC. Its translation: CASSASGGQETQYF.

The chain recombines TRBV7-8 with TRBJ2-7; no clear D gene. V dropped 1 base and J dropped 4 bases, with 5 bases sitting between them. This CDR3 is 12 amino acids long. The V gene's germline CDR1 is SGHVS and CDR2 FQNEAQ. The CDR3 spells CASSLGVYEQYF. The CDR3 region has the DNA TGTGCCAGCAGCTTAGGAGTTTACGAGCAGTACTTC.

J is TRBJ2-7 and V is TRBV27; D is undetermined. From germline, CDR1 is MNHEY and CDR2 SMNVEV (reference sequence). The V and J ends lost 5 bases and 0 bases respectively, with 17 bases between them. There are 16 residues in the CDR3. Here the CDR3 reads CASSVTTPGTSYEQYF. The CDR3 nucleotides are TGTGCCAGCAGTGTCACCACCCCCGGAACCTCCTACGAGCAGTACTTC.

In its sample, this clone was seen once. The V gene is TRBV25-1, the J gene TRBJ2-2; a weak D match, TRBD2 (5 bases). Trimming removed 10 bases at V and 3 bases at J, with 21 bases between. Germline assignment: CDR1 MGHDK and CDR2 SYGVNS. This CDR3 has 16 amino acids. This CDR3 reads CATSLLPDFDTGELFF. CDR3 nucleotides: TGTGCCACTTCCTTGCTACCGGACTTCGACACCGGGGAGCTGTTTTTT.

The chain links TRBV27 to TRBJ1-4, with D maybe TRBD1 (5 bases). Trimming removed 6 bases at V and 6 bases at J, with 17 bases between. Per germline, CDR1 MNHEY and CDR2 SMNVEV (reference sequence). The CDR3 length is 15 residues. The CDR3 reads CASRGLEFGDEKLFF. As DNA, the CDR3 is TGTGCCAGCAGGGGGCTGGAGTTTGGTGATGAAAAACTGTTTTTT.

This sequence joins TRBV29-1 and TRBJ1-6, with a weak D call TRBD1 (6 bases). The CDR3 is 14 residues long. Trimming took off 2 bases at V and 6 bases at J, with 11 bases between the two ends. Germline CDR1 SQVTM, CDR2 ANQGSEA. This chain's CDR3 is CSVESRGGNSPLHF. CDR3 sequence (DNA): TGCAGCGTTGAATCCAGGGGAGGTAATTCACCCCTCCACTTT.

This clone showed up just once. This chain connects TRBV6-5 to TRBJ1-2; D is unclear. CDR1 is MNHEY, CDR2 SVGAGI, per germline. V was cut by 3 bases and J by 3 bases, with 11 bases left in between. The CDR3 spans 14 residues. DNA of the CDR3: TGTGCCAGCAGTTATTCTACGGAAGACTATGGCTACACCTTC. Amino acids: CASSYSTEDYGYTF.

The table lists this clone with a few counts. The V call is TRBV28, the J call TRBJ2-7; D is unclear. V gave up 4 bases and J gave up 3 bases, with 19 bases separating them. Germline V gene lookup returns CDR1 MDHEN and CDR2 SYDVKM. The CDR3 length is 16 residues. The CDR3 bases are TGTGCCAGCAGTTCCCCCAGGTTCCCCTCCTTCTACGAGCAGTACTTC. The encoded protein is CASSSPRFPSFYEQYF.

The rearrangement links TRBV27 to TRBJ2-6; D uncertain. This CDR3 comprises 15 residues. Germline V CDR1 and CDR2: MNHEY, SMNVEV (reference sequence). Trimming cost V 6 bases and J 0 bases, with 9 bases left between them. In DNA form, the CDR3 reads TGTGCCAGCAGCCCAATCAGCTCTGGGGCCAACGTCCTGACTTTC. Protein: CASSPISSGANVLTF.

This chain joins TRBV27 and TRBJ2-7; a possible D gene is TRBD2 (6 bases). Germline CDR1 reads MNHEY; CDR2 reads SMNVEV (reference sequence). This CDR3 is 13 amino acids long. With 2 bases removed from V and 6 bases from J, the gap between germline ends came to 11 bases. The CDR3 DNA sequence: TGTGCCAGCAGTTTAATCGTGGGAGGCGAGCAGTACTTC. It encodes CASSLIVGGEQYF.

This clone was recorded at least ten times. The chain uses TRBV4-1 and TRBJ2-1, with 9 bases that match TRBD2. This CDR3 spans 18 amino acids. Germline CDR1 is MGHRA and CDR2 is YSYEKL. V was clipped by 2 bases and J by 7 bases; unmatched bases: 15. The CDR3 DNA reads as TGCGCCAGCAGCCAAACCCGGCCGGGCGGGGGGGCCGGGAATGAGCAGTTCTTC. This translates into CASSQTRPGGGAGNEQFF.

The chain couples TRBV5-1 to TRBJ1-1; no reliable D call. The CDR3 runs to 15 residues. V shed 1 base and J shed 1 base, with 11 bases lying between them. From germline, CDR1 is SGHRS and CDR2 YFSETQ. The CDR3 loop is CASSLTAHPNTEAFF. For the CDR3, the DNA is TGCGCCAGCAGCTTGACAGCTCACCCGAACACTGAAGCTTTCTTT.

The chain is built from TRBV6-5 and TRBJ1-1; 7 bases align to TRBD1. The junction had 3 bases not matched to a gene; V was cut back by 6 bases and J by 2 bases. This CDR3 is 13 amino acids long. Germline lookup yields CDR1 MNHEY and CDR2 SVGAGI. The CDR3 sequence is CASSKGGNTEAFF. The CDR3 DNA reads TGTGCCAGCAGCAAAGGGGGCAACACTGAAGCTTTCTTT.

This rearrangement joins TRBV6-1 to TRBJ2-7; 8 nucleotides line up with TRBD1. This CDR3 region has 15 residues. V lost 6 bases, J lost 0 bases, and 7 bases stayed unmatched. CDR1 and CDR2 from the germline V gene are MNHNS and SASEGT. CDR3 in amino acids: CASSPETGASYEQYF. The CDR3 DNA reads TGTGCCAGCAGCCCCGAGACAGGGGCCTCCTACGAGCAGTACTTC.

Here the CDR3 DNA reads TGCGCCAGCAGCCAAGAGCTAGCGGGGAACACCGGGGAGCTGTTTTTT. Protein product: CASSQELAGNTGELFF. The rearrangement joins TRBV4-3 to TRBJ2-2; 8 nucleotides agree with TRBD2. V shed 0 bases and J 1 base; nucleotides not matched to a gene: 1. The germline gives CDR1 LGHNA, CDR2 YSLEER. CDR3 length: 16 amino acids.